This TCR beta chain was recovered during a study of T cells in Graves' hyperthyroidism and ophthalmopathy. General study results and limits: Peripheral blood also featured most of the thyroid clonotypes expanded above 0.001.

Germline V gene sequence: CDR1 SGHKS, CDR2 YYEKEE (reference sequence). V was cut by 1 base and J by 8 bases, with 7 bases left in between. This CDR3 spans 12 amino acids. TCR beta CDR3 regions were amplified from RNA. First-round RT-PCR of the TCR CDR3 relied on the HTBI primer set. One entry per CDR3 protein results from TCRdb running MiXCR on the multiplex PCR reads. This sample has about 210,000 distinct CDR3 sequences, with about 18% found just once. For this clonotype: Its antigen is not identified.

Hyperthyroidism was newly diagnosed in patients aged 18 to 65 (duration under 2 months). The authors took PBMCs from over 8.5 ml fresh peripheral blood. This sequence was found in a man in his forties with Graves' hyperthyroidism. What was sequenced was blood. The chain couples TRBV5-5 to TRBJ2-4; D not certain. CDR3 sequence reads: CASSLTSDIQYF. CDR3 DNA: TGTGCCAGCAGCTTGACATCGGACATTCAGTACTTC. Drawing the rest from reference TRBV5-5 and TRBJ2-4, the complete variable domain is DAGVTQSPTHLIKTRGQQVTLRCSPISGHKSVSWYQQVLGQGPQFIFQYYEKEERGRGNFPDRFSARQFPNYSSELNVNALLLGDSALYLCASSLTSDIQYFGAGTRLSVL.